The 19 T cell receptor beta chains below come from one sample, sequenced in a study of PD-1 blockade in classical Hodgkin lymphoma. The time point here: cycle 4 day 1 (C4D1), after five to seven weeks of nivolumab. In every patient, relapse followed autologous stem cell transplantation, while exposure to brentuximab vedotin differed. Clones were read by immunoSEQ multiplex PCR, and TCRdb kept only the in-frame ones, dropping some. The sample carries about 24,000 clones, roughly 86% recorded once. Sequencing used peripheral blood mononuclear cells (PBMCs), obtained before the fourth cycle of nivolumab. Receptors originate from a human donor with classical Hodgkin lymphoma.

The CDR3 nucleotides are TGTGCCAGCTCACCACTGGCGGCCGGTATGGATGAGCAGTTCTTC. It is translated as CASSPLAAGMDEQFF. The chain links TRBV18 to TRBJ2-1, with D uncertain. This CDR3 is built from 15 residues. Looked up from germline, CDR1 is KGHSH and CDR2 is LQKENI. Trimming cost V 1 base and J 8 bases, with 15 bases left between them.

This chain joins TRBV28 and TRBJ1-1; D might be TRBD1 (6 bases). CDR3 length equals 16 residues. Germline V lookup: CDR1 MDHEN, CDR2 SYDVKM. V was shortened by 6 bases and J by 0 bases, with 17 bases between the two germline ends. The CDR3 is CASRQGKGLVNTEAFF. In DNA, the CDR3 is TGTGCCAGCAGACAGGGTAAAGGTTTGGTGAACACTGAAGCTTTCTTT. Filled out from reference TRBV28 and TRBJ1-1, the complete variable domain reads DVKVTQSSRYLVKRTGEKVFLECVQDMDHENMFWYRQDPGLGLRLIYFSYDVKMKEKGDIPEGYSVSREKKERFSLILESASTNQTSMYLCASRQGKGLVNTEAFFGQGTRLTVV.

This clone appeared once. This chain connects TRBV29-1 to TRBJ2-7; 13 positions match TRBD2. This CDR3 region has 12 residues. The germline gives CDR1 SQVTM, CDR2 ANQGSEA. V was pared by 6 bases and J by 10 bases, with 6 bases of the junction left unmatched. CDR3 loop: CSVGTSGVLQYF. The DNA for the CDR3 is TGCAGCGTCGGGACTAGCGGGGTACTCCAGTACTTC.

V gene TRBV5-1 combines with J gene TRBJ2-5; 9 positions match TRBD2. Germline trimming cut 0 bases from V and 5 bases from J; bases unmatched to any gene: 8. The CDR3 is 16 residues long. Per germline, CDR1 SGHRS and CDR2 YFSETQ. The CDR3 sequence: CASSLAPAGGPETQYF. CDR3 in DNA: TGCGCCAGCAGCTTGGCCCCCGCGGGGGGGCCCGAGACCCAGTACTTC.

J is TRBJ2-1 and V is TRBV27; D uncertain. Between the trimmed V and J ends, which lost 10 bases and 2 bases, there was a span of 15 bases. Germline CDR1 MNHEY, CDR2 SMNVEV (reference sequence). This CDR3 is built from 14 residues. The CDR3 DNA reads TGTGCCAACGGAGAGAGGCACCCCTACAATGAGCAGTTCTTC. Translated: CANGERHPYNEQFF.

The chain combines TRBV9 with TRBJ1-2, with TRBD1 matching over 7 bases. The germline V gene encodes CDR1 SGDLS and CDR2 YYNGEE. V dropped 0 bases and J dropped 7; count of bases not matched to a gene: 6. This CDR3 region has 14 residues. In nucleotides, the CDR3 is TGTGCCAGCAGCGTAGGACAGGGAATTGTTGGCTACACCTTC. Residues: CASSVGQGIVGYTF.

The chain uses TRBV18 and TRBJ2-7; D perhaps matches TRBD2 (6 bases). The CDR3 runs 14 residues. The ends were cut back, 1 base at V and 6 bases at J, with 13 bases in the middle. The germline V gene encodes CDR1 KGHSH and CDR2 LQKENI. Here the CDR3 reads CASSPHYLGGEQYF. CDR3 DNA sequence: TGTGCCAGCTCACCACACTATCTCGGGGGCGAGCAGTACTTC.

The CDR3: CASTPTSGLYNSPLHF. CDR3 DNA sequence: TGTGCCAGCACCCCAACGTCAGGCCTTTATAATTCACCCCTCCACTTT. V and J are TRBV6-6 and TRBJ1-6; the D is unclear. V lost 7 bases and J 4 bases, leaving 17 bases between the germline ends. The CDR3 covers 16 residues. CDR1 is MNHNY, CDR2 SVGAGI, per germline (reference sequence).

V is TRBV7-2 and J is TRBJ2-7, with 8 bases lining up with TRBD1. Trimming removed 5 bases from V and 6 bases from J; junction bases left unmatched: 12. The CDR3 consists of 15 residues. CDR1 SGHTA and CDR2 FQGNSA come from the germline V gene. The CDR3 bases are TGTGCCAGCAGCCTCGTTCCTGGGACAGGAAGCGAGCAGTACTTC. Translation: CASSLVPGTGSEQYF.

V gene TRBV6-1 combines with J gene TRBJ1-1; D not certain. Germline CDR1 and CDR2: MNHNS and SASEGT. The CDR3 runs to 14 residues. Trimming took off 7 bases at V and 1 base at J, with 13 bases between the two ends. This CDR3 reads CASTAEGWNTEAFF. CDR3 DNA: TGTGCCAGCACCGCTGAGGGCTGGAACACTGAAGCTTTCTTT.

The gene calls are TRBV9 and TRBJ2-3, with 8 bases aligning to TRBD2. J gave up 3 bases and V 4 bases, and 13 bases lay outside the gene matches. The germline V gene has CDR1 SGDLS and CDR2 YYNGEE. The CDR3 is made up of 17 amino acids. CDR3 in DNA: TGTGCCAGCAGCACCTCCTTAGCGGGAAGGGCGACAGATACGCAGTATTTT. As protein: CASSTSLAGRATDTQYF.

CDR3 in amino acids: CASKPVLTSSEQYF. CDR3 coding DNA: TGTGCCAGCAAACCAGTCCTGACCTCGAGCGAGCAGTACTTC. This chain uses TRBV6-6 with TRBJ2-7; the D is unclear. The CDR3 length is 14 residues. Germline V gene data show CDR1 as MNHNY and CDR2 as SVGAGI (reference sequence). The V gene lost 7 bases and the J gene lost 6 bases, with 19 bases spanning the gap.

The chain couples TRBV27 to TRBJ2-3; D gene ambiguous. Germline CDR1 MNHEY, CDR2 SMNVEV (reference sequence). The CDR3 consists of 13 residues. The V and J ends lost 0 bases and 4 bases respectively, with 5 bases between them. CDR3 in amino acids: CASSLSLADTQYF. As DNA, the CDR3 is TGTGCCAGCAGTTTATCGCTCGCAGATACGCAGTATTTT.

The chain combines TRBV6-4 with TRBJ1-1; TRBD1 agrees at 9 bases. This CDR3 has 17 amino acids. The trim removed 6 bases at V and 3 bases at J, leaving 14 bases unmatched. The germline gives CDR1 MRHNA, CDR2 SNTAGT. The CDR3 sequence is CASSPKGTGWGDTEAFF. The CDR3 DNA reads TGTGCCAGCAGCCCCAAAGGGACAGGGTGGGGAGACACTGAAGCTTTCTTT.

The chain recombines TRBV2 with TRBJ2-5, with D perhaps TRBD2 (6 bases). The CDR3 contains 10 residues. Germline lookup yields CDR1 SNHLY and CDR2 FYNNEI. The V end lost 8 bases, the J end lost 5 bases, and 6 bases lay between the germline ends. CDR3 sequence (DNA): TGTGCCAGCGGGAGGGAGACCCAGTACTTC. Encoded protein: CASGRETQYF.

The J gene is TRBJ1-4, the V gene TRBV7-9, with D unclear. The CDR3 runs 14 residues. Germline loops: CDR1 SEHNR, CDR2 FQNEAQ (reference sequence). The V and J ends lost 4 bases and 5 bases respectively, with 11 bases between them. Here the CDR3 DNA reads TGTGCCAGCAGCTCTGGACGGAAAAATGAAAAACTGTTTTTT. Residues: CASSSGRKNEKLFF.

This sequence joins TRBV10-1 and TRBJ1-1; possibly TRBD1 for D (6 bases). Trimming removed 2 bases from V and 0 bases from J, with 7 bases in between. Per germline, CDR1 WNHNN and CDR2 SYGVQD (reference sequence). The CDR3 is made up of 14 amino acids. The CDR3 here is CASSERGMNTEAFF. DNA for the CDR3: TGCGCCAGCAGTGAGAGGGGGATGAACACTGAAGCTTTCTTT.

The genes are TRBV15 and TRBJ1-5; perhaps TRBD1 as D (5 bases). V was pared by 2 bases and J by 2 bases, with 13 bases between. The CDR3 is made up of 16 amino acids. Germline V gene sequence: CDR1 LNHNV, CDR2 YYDKDF (reference sequence). This chain's CDR3 is CATSRKQGGGNQPQHF. CDR3 nucleotides: TGTGCCACCAGCAGAAAGCAGGGTGGGGGCAATCAGCCCCAGCATTTT. The full variable domain, completed using reference TRBV15 and TRBJ1-5, is DAMVIQNPRYQVTQFGKPVTLSCSQTLNHNVMYWYQQKSSQAPKLLFHYYDKDFNNEADTPDNFQSRRPNTSFCFLDIRSPGLGDTAMYLCATSRKQGGGNQPQHFGDGTRLSIL.

The chain recombines TRBV9 with TRBJ2-1; the D is unclear. CDR3 length equals 15 residues. Trimming stripped 2 bases from V and 0 bases from J, with 9 bases between. Germline CDR1 reads SGDLS; CDR2 reads YYNGEE. Here the CDR3 DNA reads TGTGCCAGCAGCGTCGTCGGCAGCTCCTACAATGAGCAGTTCTTC. This translates into CASSVVGSSYNEQFF.